A selection of T cell receptor beta chains follows, all from one sample in a study of blood T cell repertoires in COVID-19. Generated by immunoSEQ multiplex PCR, the TCRdb table keeps only in-frame clones and is missing some. The table has about 150,000 clones, about 85% seen once. Sequencing used peripheral blood. The receptors come from a woman aged 55-69 years with active or convalescent COVID-19. Each CDR3 is given with its conserved first and last residue. D genes are given only for firm matches. Expanded clones are given a class, and other clones once, few, many or no size at all.

>15|-|TRBV7-9|TRBD2|TRBJ2-3
CASSSLGGVVDTQYF
TGTGCCAGCAGCTCCCTTGGGGGGGTGGTAGATACGCAGTATTTT
>16|-|TRBV18|-|TRBJ2-3
CASSPPGGVSTDTQYF
TGTGCCAGCTCACCACCGGGCGGGGTGAGCACAGATACGCAGTATTTT
>13|few|TRBV6-2/TRBV6-3|-|TRBJ1-2
CASSLQGFRGYTF
TGTGCCAGCAGTCTACAGGGATTTCGGGGCTACACCTTC
>14|-|TRBV29-1|TRBD2|TRBJ2-1
CSVSRRLAGDEQFF
TGCAGCGTCTCCCGCCGACTAGCGGGCGATGAGCAGTTCTTC
>14|-|TRBV7-9|-|TRBJ2-7
CASSPRGYPHEQYF
TGTGCCAGCAGCCCCCGGGGTTACCCCCACGAGCAGTACTTC
>15|few|TRBV4-3|-|TRBJ1-5
CASSQDFRGYQPQHF
TGCGCCAGCAGCCAAGATTTTCGAGGATATCAGCCCCAGCATTTT
>15|-|TRBV5-4|-|TRBJ2-5
CASSSPGGRGETQYF
TGTGCCAGCAGCTCCCCTGGGGGGAGGGGGGAGACCCAGTACTTC
>15|-|TRBV18|TRBD1|TRBJ2-7
CASSPSYNRGYEQYF
TGTGCCAGCTCACCAAGCTATAACAGGGGATACGAGCAGTACTTC
>15|-|TRBV6-6|-|TRBJ1-5
CASSYFYGENQPQHF
TGTGCCAGCAGTTACTTTTACGGGGAAAATCAGCCCCAGCATTTT
>16|-|TRBV7-9|-|TRBJ2-7
CASSAINRSGPYEQYF
TGTGCCAGCAGCGCCATCAACAGGTCCGGTCCCTACGAGCAGTACTTC
>16|few|TRBV5-6|TRBD1|TRBJ1-6
CASSLYTGGGGSPLHF
TGTGCCAGCAGCTTGTATACAGGGGGTGGCGGTTCACCCCTCCACTTT
>18|once|TRBV5-1|TRBD1|TRBJ2-1
CASSLDWGQASRSNEQFF
TGCGCCAGCAGCTTGGATTGGGGACAGGCGAGTAGAAGTAATGAGCAGTTCTTC
>13|-|TRBV4-3|-|TRBJ2-5
CASSEGVGVTQYF
TGCGCCAGCAGCGAGGGGGTTGGGGTGACCCAGTACTTC
>15|-|TRBV18|-|TRBJ1-6
CASSPGLNYNSPLHF
TGTGCCAGCTCACCAGGGCTGAACTATAATTCACCCCTCCACTTT
>13|-|TRBV9|-|TRBJ1-2
CASSVGTATGYTF
TGTGCCAGCAGCGTAGGAACAGCAACTGGCTACACCTTC
>14|once|TRBV9|-|TRBJ1-5
CASSDGQSNQPQHF
TGTGCCAGCAGCGACGGACAGAGCAATCAGCCCCAGCATTTT
>15|-|TRBV5-1|TRBD1|TRBJ1-5
CASSFTGDSNQPQHF
TGCGCCAGCAGCTTTACAGGGGATAGCAATCAGCCCCAGCATTTT
>11|-|TRBV6-5|-|TRBJ2-5
CASSSGLHTYF
TGTGCCAGCAGTTCGGGACTTCACACTTACTTC
>15|-|TRBV10-3|TRBD1|TRBJ2-7
CAIRTQGPTTYEQYF
TGTGCCATCAGGACACAGGGGCCGACCACCTACGAGCAGTACTTC
>14|once|TRBV19|-|TRBJ1-4
CASSARTDNEKLFF
TGTGCCAGTAGTGCACGGACTGACAATGAAAAACTGTTTTTT
>14|-|TRBV25-1|-|TRBJ1-2
CASSEYDTNYGYTF
TGTGCCAGCAGTGAATATGACACCAACTATGGCTACACCTTC
>13|-|TRBV7-8|-|TRBJ2-1
CASSLRGGYEQFF
TGTGCCAGCAGCTTAAGGGGGGGCTATGAGCAGTTCTTC
>15|-|TRBV6-5|-|TRBJ1-4
CASSLQVATEEKLFF
TGTGCCAGCAGTCTACAGGTGGCAACGGAGGAAAAACTGTTTTTT
>14|-|TRBV18|TRBD2|TRBJ2-2
CATAGLADTGELFF
TGTGCCACCGCGGGACTAGCCGACACCGGGGAGCTGTTTTTT
>17|-|TRBV7-3|-|TRBJ1-2
CASSLKQPGLLNYGYTF
TGTGCCAGCAGCTTAAAGCAGCCGGGACTGCTGAACTATGGCTACACCTTC
>15|-|TRBV4-3|TRBD2|TRBJ2-5
CASSQTLAGGQTQYF
TGCGCCAGCAGCCAGACCCTAGCGGGGGGGCAGACCCAGTACTTC
>15|-|TRBV7-2|TRBD2|TRBJ2-7
CASSLMGGGPTEQYF
TGTGCCAGCAGCTTAATGGGCGGGGGGCCGACCGAGCAGTACTTC
>15|-|TRBV10-3|TRBD1|TRBJ1-3
CAASRGHHSGNTIYF
TGTGCCGCATCCAGGGGGCATCATTCTGGAAACACCATATATTTT
>15|-|TRBV19|TRBD1|TRBJ1-2
CASSDPRTGGSGYTF
TGTGCCAGTAGTGATCCTAGGACAGGGGGATCGGGCTACACCTTC
>15|-|TRBV11-2|-|TRBJ2-2
CASSLGAGATGELFF
TGTGCCAGCAGCTTAGGTGCAGGTGCGACCGGGGAGCTGTTTTTT